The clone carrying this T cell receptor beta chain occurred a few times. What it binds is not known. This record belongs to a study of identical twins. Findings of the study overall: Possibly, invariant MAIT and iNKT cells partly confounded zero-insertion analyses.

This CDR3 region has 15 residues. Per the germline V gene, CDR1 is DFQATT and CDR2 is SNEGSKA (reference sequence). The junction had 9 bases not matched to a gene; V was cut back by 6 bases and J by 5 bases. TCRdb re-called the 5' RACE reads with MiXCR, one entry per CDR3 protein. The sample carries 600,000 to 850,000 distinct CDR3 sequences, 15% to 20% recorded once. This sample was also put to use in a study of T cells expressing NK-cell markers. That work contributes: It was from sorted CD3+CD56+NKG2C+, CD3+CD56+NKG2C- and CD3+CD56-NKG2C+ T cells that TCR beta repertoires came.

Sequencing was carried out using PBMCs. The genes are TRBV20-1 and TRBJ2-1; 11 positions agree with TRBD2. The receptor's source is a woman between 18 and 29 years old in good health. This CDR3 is CSALTLAGGNNEQFF. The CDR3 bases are TGCAGTGCGCTTACGTTAGCGGGAGGGAACAATGAGCAGTTCTTC.